Below, 30 T cell receptor beta chains from the same sample are listed, as sequenced in a study of tumor and adjacent non-tumor tissue in lung cancer. The library came from three nested PCR rounds adapted from ARM-PCR protocols. Each CDR3 protein gets one entry after TCRdb re-called the multiplex PCR reads with MiXCR. The table lists about 86,000 distinct CDR3 sequences, around 82% of them singletons. No cell sorting was done before RNA was extracted from the tissue. Distant lung tissue was collected more than 3 cm away from the tumor edge. What was sequenced was distant non-tumor lung tissue. Source of these receptors: a woman in her forties or fifties with non-small cell lung cancer.

This clonotype was detected a few times. The V gene is TRBV2, the J gene TRBJ2-5; D is ambiguous. Trimming took off 3 bases at V and 6 bases at J, with 5 bases between the two ends. CDR3 length: 11 amino acids. CDR1 and CDR2 (germline): SNHLY, FYNNEI. This CDR3 reads CASSEGKTQYF. For the CDR3, the DNA is TGTGCCAGCAGTGAGGGAAAGACCCAGTACTTC.

The gene calls are TRBV11-2 and TRBJ2-1; 7 bases are shared with TRBD1. Unmatched junction bases numbered 9, after V lost 7 bases and J lost 6 bases. Germline CDR1 SGHAT, CDR2 FQNNGV. The CDR3 runs to 14 residues. CDR3 in amino acids: CASNNQGESNEQFF. The CDR3 DNA sequence: TGTGCCAGCAACAATCAGGGGGAGAGCAATGAGCAGTTCTTC.

A word on this clonotype: A read error may account for a junction end that differs from germline. The V gene is TRBV6-6, the J gene TRBJ1-2, with D hard to call. Germline V gene sequence: CDR1 MNHNY, CDR2 SVGAGI (reference sequence). The CDR3 length is 16 residues. The CDR3 DNA reads TGTGCCAGCAGTTACGACGGCACCCCGTACCCCTATGGTTACACCTTC. It translates to CASSYDGTPYPYGYTF.

Of note for this clonotype: The CDR3 end shows no conserved phenylalanine or tryptophan, and so a read error is likely. The V gene is TRBV7-8, the J gene TRBJ2-7; D not resolved. CDR1 is SGHVS, CDR2 FQNEAQ, per germline. This CDR3 spans 13 amino acids. The CDR3 DNA reads as TGTGCAAGCAGGCCAGCCCACGGCTACGAGCAGTACTTA. Its translation is CASRPAHGYEQYL.

On this clonotype: One junction end does not reproduce the germline sequence, and a read error may be involved. The genes are TRBV12-3 or TRBV12-4 and TRBJ2-7, with a tentative D call TRBD1 (6 bases). The CDR3 has 15 residues. This CDR3 is CASSTRTVGRYEQYF. The CDR3 bases are TGTGCAAGCAGTACCCGGACAGTGGGCCGGTACGAGCAGTACTTC.

About this clonotype: Compared with germline, one end of the junction differs, possibly owing to a read error. This rearrangement joins TRBV6-2 or TRBV6-3 to TRBJ2-2; maybe TRBD1 (5 bases). The CDR3 has 14 residues. The germline gives CDR1 MNHEY, CDR2 SVGEGT. CDR3 nucleotide sequence: TGCGCCAGCAGGGCCCCATCCCACATCTGGGAGCTGTTTTTT. Amino acids: CASRAPSHIWELFF.

With regard to this clonotype: Germline and junction disagree at one end, which may indicate a read error. The genes are TRBV11-2 and TRBJ1-6; D call uncertain. This CDR3 is 15 amino acids long. Germline-derived CDR1 and CDR2 are SGHAT and FQNNGV. CDR3 region: CASSLEIDYNSPLSF. CDR3 coding DNA: TGTGCCAGCAGCTTAGAGATAGATTATAATTCACCCCTCAGCTTT.

This clonotype was observed at least ten times. The V gene is TRBV20-1, the J gene TRBJ2-1, with 7 bases that match TRBD2. The length of the CDR3 is 12 residues. Germline-derived CDR1 and CDR2 are DFQATT and SNEGSKA (reference sequence). V gave up 5 bases and J gave up 4 bases; unmatched junction bases: 2. The chain's CDR3 is CSAPRGYNEQFF. In DNA form, the CDR3 reads TGCAGTGCTCCGCGGGGGTACAATGAGCAGTTCTTC.

In its sample, this clonotype was seen many times. Just one base apart from a much larger clone, this may be a read error. This sequence joins TRBV29-1 and TRBJ1-4; 9 nucleotides line up with TRBD1. There are 12 residues in the CDR3. Germline V gene lookup returns CDR1 SQVTM and CDR2 ANQGSEA. CDR3 sequence reads: CSVRQGGEKLLF. The CDR3 coding sequence is TGCAGCGTTCGACAGGGGGGTGAAAAACTGCTTTTT.

V and J are TRBV4-2 and TRBJ2-2; D is uncertain. Germline CDR1 LGHNA, CDR2 YNFKEQ. The CDR3 sequence is 12 residues long. In nucleotides, the CDR3 is TGTGCATGCAGCCCGGCCGGGGGGGAGCTGTTTTTT. Translation: CACSPAGGELFF.

The table lists this clonotype with many counts. CDR3 DNA sequence: TGTGCCACCAGTGATTTGCAATACGGGGGCACAGATACGCAGTATTTT. Amino acids: CATSDLQYGGTDTQYF. V is TRBV24-1 and J is TRBJ2-3, with a tentative D call TRBD2 (5 bases). V was trimmed by 0 bases and J by 1 base, leaving 10 bases between them. The CDR3 runs 16 residues. CDR1 and CDR2 (germline): KGHDR, SFDVKD.

To note about this clonotype: At one of its ends the junction is not consistent with the germline gene, which may arise from a read error. The chain couples TRBV6-5 to TRBJ1-6, with D possibly TRBD1 on 6 matching bases. Germline V gives CDR1 MNHEY, CDR2 SVGAGI. This CDR3 has 14 residues. This chain's CDR3 is CASSYLGQNSPLHF. The CDR3 DNA reads as TGTGCCAGCAGTTACCTCGGACAGAATTCGCCCCTCCACTTT.

By share of the sample, this clonotype is medium-sized (0.01 to 0.1%). The chain is built from TRBV6-5 and TRBJ1-6; D perhaps matches TRBD1 (6 bases). The CDR3 runs 15 residues. Looked up from germline, CDR1 is MNHEY and CDR2 is SVGAGI. V lost 2 bases to trimming and J lost 5 bases, with 10 bases between them. The CDR3 region has the DNA TGTGCCAGCAGTTACACGACAGGAGATAATTCACCCCTCCACTTT. Translated, it gives CASSYTTGDNSPLHF.

Comment on this clonotype: This may arise from a read error, as a much more abundant clone is one base away. The chain has TRBV28 and TRBJ2-1, with D tentatively TRBD2 (5 bases). Trimming left V 11 bases short and J 0 bases short, with 17 bases between. Germline loops: CDR1 MDHEN, CDR2 SYDVKM. The CDR3 loop spans 15 amino acids. The CDR3 nucleotides read TGTGCCGGCGAGGGCCGGCGGAGCTCCTACAATGAGCAGTTCTTC. The encoded protein is CAGEGRRSSYNEQFF.

The table lists this clonotype with a count of one. CDR3 sequence: CSAWDSSGKSIYF. The CDR3 DNA reads TGCAGTGCCTGGGACAGCTCTGGAAAGAGCATATATTTT. The chain employs TRBV20-1 and TRBJ1-3, with 7 bases aligning to TRBD1. The germline V gene encodes CDR1 DFQATT and CDR2 SNEGSKA (reference sequence). Unmatched junction bases numbered 14, after V lost 6 bases and J lost 12 bases. This CDR3 is 13 amino acids long.

In regard to this clonotype: One junction end does not reproduce the germline sequence, and a read error may be involved. The J gene is TRBJ1-4, the V gene TRBV10-2, with 8 bases identical to TRBD1. CDR3 length equals 18 residues. Germline V CDR1 and CDR2: WSHSY, SAAADI. The CDR3 here is CASSGLGGTGTLPGKLSF. The DNA of the CDR3 is TGCGCCAGCTCCGGGCTTGGGGGGACAGGAACGCTTCCTGGAAAACTGTCTTTT.

The chain combines TRBV29-1 with TRBJ2-1; tentative D call: TRBD2 (5 bases). Trimming cost V 0 bases and J 12 bases, with 12 bases left between them. The germline CDR1 and CDR2 sequences are SQVTM and ANQGSEA. The CDR3 runs to 12 residues. In DNA form, the CDR3 reads TGCAGCGTTGAAGATCACTGGGGAGTGCAGTTCTTC. This codes for CSVEDHWGVQFF.

This chain connects TRBV6-5 to TRBJ1-6, with D unclear. CDR1 and CDR2 from the germline V gene are MNHEY and SVGAGI. The V end was cut by 2 bases, the J end by 5 bases, with 10 bases between. This CDR3 has 15 residues. The CDR3 protein is CASSYTTVHNSPLHF. As DNA, the CDR3 is TGTGCCAGCAGTTACACCACAGTGCATAATTCACCCCTCCACTTT.

This clonotype appeared a few times. The junction does not match germline at one end; this may be a read error. V is TRBV11-2 and J is TRBJ2-3; D call uncertain. The CDR3 consists of 13 residues. Germline-derived CDR1 and CDR2 are SGHAT and FQNNGV. The CDR3, as DNA: TGTGCCTGCAGCTTAGAGGCTTGCGGTTCAGGAGCCTTT. Protein product: CACSLEACGSGAF. Drawing the rest from reference TRBV11-2 and TRBJ2-3, the complete variable domain is EAGVAQSPRYKIIEKRQSVAFWCNPISGHATLYWYQQILGQGPKLLIQFQNNGVVDDSQLPKDRFSAERLKGVDSTLKIQPAKLEDSAVYLCACSLEACGSGAFGPGTRLTVL.

The chain combines TRBV6-2 or TRBV6-3 with TRBJ2-3; D could derive from TRBD1 or TRBD2 (5 bases each). The CDR3 is made up of 17 amino acids. V lost 11 bases, J lost 2 bases, and 26 bases lay in between. The V gene's germline CDR1 is MNHEY and CDR2 SVGEGT. The CDR3 is CACIYPGTEAYTDTQYF. DNA of the CDR3: TGTGCCTGCATTTACCCTGGGACGGAAGCCTACACAGATACGCAGTATTTT.

As regards this clonotype: The CDR3 carries no conserved terminal phenylalanine or tryptophan, so it likely arises from a read error. The DNA is left out, because the CDR3 cannot be placed on it with certainty; the CDR3 is given as TCRdb lists it. The chain combines TRBV10-1 with TRBJ2-7; the table names TRBD2, a call not compared with the DNA. The CDR3 spans 16 amino acids, including both terminal residues. Germline assignment: CDR1 WNHNN and CDR2 SYGVQD (reference sequence). CDR3 in amino acids: CASSESTGSVGYEHYL.

The chain employs TRBV6-5 and TRBJ1-1; D call uncertain. The CDR3 is 11 amino acids. V dropped 11 bases and J dropped 9 bases, with 16 bases sitting between them. CDR1 and CDR2 from the germline V gene are MNHEY and SVGAGI. CDR3 nucleotides: TGTGCCTCCAGCAATGTGGGGAAAGCTTTCTTT. Amino acids: CASSNVGKAFF.

In its sample, this clonotype was seen many times. This chain links TRBV28 with TRBJ2-7, with 8 bases aligning to TRBD1. Trimming at V came to 11 bases and at J to 5 bases, leaving 11 bases not matched to a gene. Germline loops: CDR1 MDHEN, CDR2 SYDVKM. The CDR3 sequence is 13 residues long. CDR3 region: CAGQGALTNEQYF. Written as DNA, the CDR3 is TGTGCCGGCCAGGGGGCGCTAACCAACGAGCAGTACTTC. The full variable domain, with the rest looked up from reference TRBV28 and TRBJ2-7, is DVKVTQSSRYLVKRTGEKVFLECVQDMDHENMFWYRQDPGLGLRLIYFSYDVKMKEKGDIPEGYSVSREKKERFSLILESASTNQTSMYLCAGQGALTNEQYFGPGTRLTVT.

As concerns this clonotype: Mismatch with germline at one junction end may stem from a read error. The chain couples TRBV4-1 to TRBJ1-1, with a possible D match to TRBD1 (6 bases). The germline V gene has CDR1 MGHRA and CDR2 YSYEKL. The CDR3 covers 16 residues. The CDR3 is CASSQRLRDISSEAFF. As DNA, the CDR3 is TGTGCCAGCAGCCAAAGATTGAGGGACATCTCCTCTGAAGCTTTCTTT.

The rearrangement joins TRBV29-1 to TRBJ2-1, with D tentatively TRBD2 (6 bases). The CDR3 extends over 13 amino acids. Deletions cut 8 bases from V and 9 bases from J, with 20 bases between. Germline CDR1 reads SQVTM; CDR2 reads ANQGSEA. The CDR3 protein is CSTKKRMGGEQFF. The CDR3 DNA follows: TGCAGCACCAAGAAGCGGATGGGAGGTGAGCAGTTCTTC.

Regarding this clonotype: This may be a read error, as it is one base from a much larger clone. The chain is built from TRBV5-1 and TRBJ2-3, with no clear D. CDR1 is SGHRS, CDR2 YFSETQ, per germline. This CDR3 spans 14 amino acids. The CDR3 DNA reads as TGCGCCAGCATCTTGGAGTTCGTCACAGATACGCAGTATTTT. Encoded protein: CASILEFVTDTQYF. Full variable domain (missing parts from reference TRBV5-1 and TRBJ2-3): KAGVTQTPRYLIKTRGQQVTLSCSPISGHRSVSWYQQTPGQGLQFLFEYFSETQRNKGNFPGRFSGRQFSNSRSEMNVSTLELGDSALYLCASILEFVTDTQYFGPGTRLTVL.

Comment on this clonotype: A much larger clone differs from this one at a single base, so this may be a read error. This sequence joins TRBV28 and TRBJ1-2, with 8 nucleotides matching TRBD1. After removal of 7 bases from V and 6 bases from J, the junction contained 10 bases not matched to a gene. The germline V gene has CDR1 MDHEN and CDR2 SYDVKM. The CDR3 has 14 amino acids. CDR3 in DNA: TGTGCCAGCAATTCCCCAGGACAGGGACATGGCTACACCTTC. Translated, it gives CASNSPGQGHGYTF.

With respect to this clonotype: The junction departs from the called germline gene at one end, perhaps through a read error. V usage is TRBV6-6 and J usage is TRBJ2-3; a possible D gene is TRBD1 (5 bases). The CDR3 sequence is 14 residues long. Germline V lookup: CDR1 MNHNY, CDR2 SVGAGI (reference sequence). The chain's CDR3 is CVSSVRGHTDTQYF. In DNA form, the CDR3 reads TGTGTCAGCAGTGTCCGAGGACACACAGATACGCAGTATTTT.

The genes are TRBV6-6 and TRBJ2-7; D possibly matches TRBD1 or TRBD2 (5 bases each). Germline loops: CDR1 MNHNY, CDR2 SVGAGI (reference sequence). V was cut by 6 bases and J by 4 bases, with 16 bases left in between. The CDR3 sequence is 14 residues long. The CDR3 reads CASSRDGVRYEQYF. DNA of the CDR3: TGTGCCAGCAGCAGGGACGGAGTCAGGTACGAGCAGTACTTC.

This clonotype was found a few times. The genes are TRBV12-3 or TRBV12-4 and TRBJ1-1; D ambiguous. Deletions cut 9 bases from V and 0 bases from J, with 20 bases between. The CDR3 contains 16 residues. The CDR3 bases are TGTGCCAGTAGTCGGGAAGTTATGGGCATGAACACTGAAGCTTTCTTT. Protein: CASSREVMGMNTEAFF.